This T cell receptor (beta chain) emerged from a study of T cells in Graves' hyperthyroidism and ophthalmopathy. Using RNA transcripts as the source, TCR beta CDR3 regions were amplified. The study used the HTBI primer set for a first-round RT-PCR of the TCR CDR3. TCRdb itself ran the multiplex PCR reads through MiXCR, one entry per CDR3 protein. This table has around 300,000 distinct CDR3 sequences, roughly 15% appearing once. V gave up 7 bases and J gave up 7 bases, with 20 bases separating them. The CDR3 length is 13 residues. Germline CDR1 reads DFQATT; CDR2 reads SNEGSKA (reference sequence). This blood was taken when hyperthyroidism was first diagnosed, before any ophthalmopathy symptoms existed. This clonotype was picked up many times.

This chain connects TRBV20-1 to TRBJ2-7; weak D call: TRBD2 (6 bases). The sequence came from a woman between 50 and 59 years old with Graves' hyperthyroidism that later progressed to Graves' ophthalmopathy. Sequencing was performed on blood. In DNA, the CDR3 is TGCAGTGGAGGGACTGTCCTCTTTAGGGAGCAGTACTTC. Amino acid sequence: CSGGTVLFREQYF.